This T cell receptor beta chain was identified in a study of beta chain features in type 1 diabetes. Overall study results and limits: For type 1 diabetes patients, VDJ junctions showed fewer insertions and more deletions.

The ends lost 0 bases at V and 5 bases at J; junction bases unmatched: 13. Germline CDR1 SGDLS, CDR2 YYNGEE. This CDR3 is built from 18 residues. What was sequenced were expressed TCRB transcripts, since all of the isolated RNA had been reverse transcribed. Measured with immunoSEQ multiplex PCR; TCRdb has only the in-frame clones, and not every one. This repertoire shows 120,000 to 150,000 clones, 10% found once; its top ten account for roughly 1.4%. About this clone itself: Antigen: not known.

This TCR came from a young man in good health. The material sequenced was naive CD4+ T cells from blood. The chain is built from TRBV9 and TRBJ2-5; TRBD2 matches at 10 bases. CDR3 coding DNA: TGTGCCAGCAGCGTAGCTGAACTAGCGGGGTCCGCCAGGGAGACCCAGTACTTC. It codes for CASSVAELAGSARETQYF.